A selection of T cell receptor beta chains follows, all from one sample in a study of blood T cell repertoires in COVID-19. Sequenced by immunoSEQ multiplex PCR; TCRdb stores in-frame clones only, minus some. The sample shows roughly 250,000 clones, approximately 88% of them seen only once. Sequenced sample: PBMCs or T cells enriched from blood (not recorded which). Source of these receptors: a middle-aged woman with acute COVID-19. CDR3s include the opening cysteine and the closing phenylalanine or tryptophan. A D gene is named only where the DNA matches it firmly. Where a row states a size, it is once, few, many or the class of an expanded clone; other rows omit it.

v_gene	d_gene	j_gene	abundance	CDR3nt	CDR3aa
TRBV6-2/TRBV6-3	NA	TRBJ2-5	NA	TGTGCCAGCGGTTTTAGCAAAGAGACCCAGTACTTC	CASGFSKETQYF
TRBV9	NA	TRBJ1-1	NA	TGTGCCAGCGACCCCGTCCCCCAGGCTGAAGCTTTCTTT	CASDPVPQAEAFF
TRBV5-8	TRBD1	TRBJ2-3	once	TGTGCCAGCAGCTCCCCCCGGGACAGGGTTCGGTCGGGGACAGATACGCAGTATTTT	CASSSPRDRVRSGTDTQYF
TRBV7-3	NA	TRBJ2-1	NA	TGTGCCAGCAGCCGCGGGTCCTACAATGAGCAGTTCTTC	CASSRGSYNEQFF
TRBV5-1	TRBD1	TRBJ2-1	NA	TGCGCCAGCAGCTTCTGGGACAGGATATACAATGAGCAGTTCTTC	CASSFWDRIYNEQFF
TRBV5-1	NA	TRBJ1-1	NA	TGCGCCAGCAGCTTGGACTTTAACACTGAAGCTTTCTTT	CASSLDFNTEAFF
TRBV7-9	NA	TRBJ2-3	NA	TGTGCCAGCAGCCCTAGGTCTAGCACAGATACGCAGTATTTT	CASSPRSSTDTQYF
TRBV12-5	TRBD1	TRBJ1-5	NA	TGTGCTAGTGGTCCATCGACAGGGGTGGGAGGCAATCAGCCCCAGCATTTT	CASGPSTGVGGNQPQHF
TRBV30	NA	TRBJ1-6	NA	TGTGCCGGAGGGGAAAGCGGTAGTTCACCCCTCCACTTT	CAGGESGSSPLHF
TRBV28	TRBD1	TRBJ1-6	NA	TGTGCCAGCAGTTTAACACAGGGGGATGTAGGTAATTCACCCCTCCACTTT	CASSLTQGDVGNSPLHF
TRBV10-1	TRBD2	TRBJ2-3	few	TGCGCCAGCAGTGAGTCCCTAGCGGAGGGCCGGAATACGCAGTATTTT	CASSESLAEGRNTQYF
TRBV29-1	NA	TRBJ1-4	NA	TGCAGCGTTTGGCAGGGGTTTGGTGAAAAACTGTTTTTT	CSVWQGFGEKLFF
TRBV6-5	NA	TRBJ1-1	NA	TGTGCCAGCATCTCGTGGGGGGGCCGCGAAGCTTTCTTT	CASISWGGREAFF
TRBV5-4	NA	TRBJ2-1	NA	TGTGCCAGCAGCTTATCCATCGGAGAAAATGAGCAGTTCTTC	CASSLSIGENEQFF
TRBV19	NA	TRBJ1-1	NA	TGTGCCAGTAGTATAGCCCGGCGGGGGAATAAAATGAACACTGAAGCTTTCTTT	CASSIARRGNKMNTEAFF
TRBV5-5	NA	TRBJ1-3	NA	TGTGCCAGCAGCTTGGCGGGTCGGCCAGCCTCTGGAAACACCATATATTTT	CASSLAGRPASGNTIYF
TRBV6-5	NA	TRBJ2-1	NA	TGTGCCAGCAGACGCCGATCCAGCTCCTACAATGAGCAGTTCTTC	CASRRRSSSYNEQFF
TRBV9	NA	TRBJ1-1	NA	TGTGCCAGCAGCCCCCACATCCCTGAACTGAACACTGAAGCTTTCTTT	CASSPHIPELNTEAFF
TRBV28	NA	TRBJ1-4	NA	TGTGCCAGCAGTTCCCCACAAGCAACTAATGAAAAACTGTTTTTT	CASSSPQATNEKLFF
TRBV12-2	NA	TRBJ1-5	few	TGTGCAAGTCGCTTAGCGCGTGGAGGGAGAGACAGCAATCAGCCCCAGCATTTT	CASRLARGGRDSNQPQHF
TRBV27	NA	TRBJ1-1	NA	TGTGCCAGCACAGGGAGGGTTGGGGCTTTCTTT	CASTGRVGAFF
TRBV25-1	TRBD1	TRBJ1-5	NA	TGTGCCAGCAGTGAACGATCGGACAGGGGCATTCAGCCCCAGCATTTT	CASSERSDRGIQPQHF
TRBV30	NA	TRBJ2-4	once	TGTGCCTGGAGCCCTAGCGCGGGGTGGAACATTCAGTACTTC	CAWSPSAGWNIQYF
TRBV11-2	TRBD2	TRBJ2-7	NA	TGTGCCAGCAGACGTCTAGCGGGAGGGCGATCTTACGAGCAGTACTTC	CASRRLAGGRSYEQYF
TRBV7-3	NA	TRBJ2-1	NA	TGTGCCAGCAGCCCAAGGAGCTCCTACAATGAGCAGTTCTTC	CASSPRSSYNEQFF
TRBV29-1	NA	TRBJ2-1	once	TGCAGCGGCCAAAACCCACTAGGGAATGAGCAGTTCTTC	CSGQNPLGNEQFF
TRBV27	NA	TRBJ1-2	NA	TGTGCCAGCAGTTTATATATGACAGACTATGGCTACACCTTC	CASSLYMTDYGYTF
TRBV12-5	NA	TRBJ1-5	NA	TGTGCTAGTGGTTTGAGCAGGGCCTTCAATCAGCCCCAGCATTTT	CASGLSRAFNQPQHF
TRBV5-4	TRBD1	TRBJ2-1	NA	TGTGCCAGCAGCTGGGGGTCGACAGGGGCTTCTTACAATGAGCAGTTCTTC	CASSWGSTGASYNEQFF
TRBV7-2	TRBD1	TRBJ1-5	NA	TGTGCCAGCAGCTTAAGGGGACAGGGGAGTCGTTTGGGTCAGCCCCAGCATTTT	CASSLRGQGSRLGQPQHF
TRBV12-3/TRBV12-4	NA	TRBJ2-1	NA	TGTGCCAGCTCCAAGCTCAATGAGCAGTTCTTC	CASSKLNEQFF
TRBV12-5	NA	TRBJ1-2	NA	TGTGCTAGCGGTTCGGGAGGTGGCTACACCTTC	CASGSGGGYTF
TRBV7-6	NA	TRBJ1-4	NA	TGTGCCAGCAGCTCCCCATCCGGGGGGCCTAATGAAAAACTGTTTTTT	CASSSPSGGPNEKLFF
TRBV2	TRBD2	TRBJ2-7	NA	TGTGCCACTAAGGTTAGCGGGAGTAGCTACGAGCAGTACTTC	CATKVSGSSYEQYF